This TCR beta chain was recovered during a study of T cell responses to AZD1222 COVID-19 vaccine. General study points: Vaccination with two AZD1222 doses was followed by a rise in Spike-specific TCR breadth and depth. Baseline testing showed seropositivity in only a handful of AZD1222 recipients. White British people made up most donors, females outnumbered males, and clonal diversity was possibly underestimated. Vaccine-associated CD4 TCRs ranged over spike, dominating at 160-218 and 743-854.

The V end lost 1 base, the J end lost 2 bases, and 11 bases lay between the germline ends. The CDR3 spans 15 residues. Germline values: CDR1 SGHTA, CDR2 FQGNSA. Some clones are missing from TCRdb's copy, which holds only in-frame ones; the method was immunoSEQ multiplex PCR. The data show approximately 150,000 clones, 88% seen once. For this clone: Antigen: not known.

This TCR came from an adult who received the MenACWY meningococcal vaccine as a control. The sample here was peripheral blood, taken 28 days after the second dose of the MenACWY control vaccine. This sequence joins TRBV7-2 and TRBJ2-5; the D is unclear. As DNA, the CDR3 is TGTGCCAGCAGCTTAGTCAGCACTCAACAAGAGACCCAGTACTTC. It encodes CASSLVSTQQETQYF.